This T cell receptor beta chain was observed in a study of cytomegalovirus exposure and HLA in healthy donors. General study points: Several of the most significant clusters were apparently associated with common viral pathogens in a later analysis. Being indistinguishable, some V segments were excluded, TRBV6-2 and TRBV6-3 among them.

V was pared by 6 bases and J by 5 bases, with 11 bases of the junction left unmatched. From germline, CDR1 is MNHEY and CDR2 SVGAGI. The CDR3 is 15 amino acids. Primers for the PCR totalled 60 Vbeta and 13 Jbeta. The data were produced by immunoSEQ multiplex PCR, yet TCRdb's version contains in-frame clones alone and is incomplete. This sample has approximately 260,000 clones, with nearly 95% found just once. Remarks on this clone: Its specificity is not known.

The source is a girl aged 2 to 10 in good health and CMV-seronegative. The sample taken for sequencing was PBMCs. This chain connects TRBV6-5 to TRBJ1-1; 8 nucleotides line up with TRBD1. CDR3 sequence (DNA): TGTGCCAGCAGCCACGCAGGGGGCGCAGGAACTGAAGCTTTCTTT. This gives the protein CASSHAGGAGTEAFF.